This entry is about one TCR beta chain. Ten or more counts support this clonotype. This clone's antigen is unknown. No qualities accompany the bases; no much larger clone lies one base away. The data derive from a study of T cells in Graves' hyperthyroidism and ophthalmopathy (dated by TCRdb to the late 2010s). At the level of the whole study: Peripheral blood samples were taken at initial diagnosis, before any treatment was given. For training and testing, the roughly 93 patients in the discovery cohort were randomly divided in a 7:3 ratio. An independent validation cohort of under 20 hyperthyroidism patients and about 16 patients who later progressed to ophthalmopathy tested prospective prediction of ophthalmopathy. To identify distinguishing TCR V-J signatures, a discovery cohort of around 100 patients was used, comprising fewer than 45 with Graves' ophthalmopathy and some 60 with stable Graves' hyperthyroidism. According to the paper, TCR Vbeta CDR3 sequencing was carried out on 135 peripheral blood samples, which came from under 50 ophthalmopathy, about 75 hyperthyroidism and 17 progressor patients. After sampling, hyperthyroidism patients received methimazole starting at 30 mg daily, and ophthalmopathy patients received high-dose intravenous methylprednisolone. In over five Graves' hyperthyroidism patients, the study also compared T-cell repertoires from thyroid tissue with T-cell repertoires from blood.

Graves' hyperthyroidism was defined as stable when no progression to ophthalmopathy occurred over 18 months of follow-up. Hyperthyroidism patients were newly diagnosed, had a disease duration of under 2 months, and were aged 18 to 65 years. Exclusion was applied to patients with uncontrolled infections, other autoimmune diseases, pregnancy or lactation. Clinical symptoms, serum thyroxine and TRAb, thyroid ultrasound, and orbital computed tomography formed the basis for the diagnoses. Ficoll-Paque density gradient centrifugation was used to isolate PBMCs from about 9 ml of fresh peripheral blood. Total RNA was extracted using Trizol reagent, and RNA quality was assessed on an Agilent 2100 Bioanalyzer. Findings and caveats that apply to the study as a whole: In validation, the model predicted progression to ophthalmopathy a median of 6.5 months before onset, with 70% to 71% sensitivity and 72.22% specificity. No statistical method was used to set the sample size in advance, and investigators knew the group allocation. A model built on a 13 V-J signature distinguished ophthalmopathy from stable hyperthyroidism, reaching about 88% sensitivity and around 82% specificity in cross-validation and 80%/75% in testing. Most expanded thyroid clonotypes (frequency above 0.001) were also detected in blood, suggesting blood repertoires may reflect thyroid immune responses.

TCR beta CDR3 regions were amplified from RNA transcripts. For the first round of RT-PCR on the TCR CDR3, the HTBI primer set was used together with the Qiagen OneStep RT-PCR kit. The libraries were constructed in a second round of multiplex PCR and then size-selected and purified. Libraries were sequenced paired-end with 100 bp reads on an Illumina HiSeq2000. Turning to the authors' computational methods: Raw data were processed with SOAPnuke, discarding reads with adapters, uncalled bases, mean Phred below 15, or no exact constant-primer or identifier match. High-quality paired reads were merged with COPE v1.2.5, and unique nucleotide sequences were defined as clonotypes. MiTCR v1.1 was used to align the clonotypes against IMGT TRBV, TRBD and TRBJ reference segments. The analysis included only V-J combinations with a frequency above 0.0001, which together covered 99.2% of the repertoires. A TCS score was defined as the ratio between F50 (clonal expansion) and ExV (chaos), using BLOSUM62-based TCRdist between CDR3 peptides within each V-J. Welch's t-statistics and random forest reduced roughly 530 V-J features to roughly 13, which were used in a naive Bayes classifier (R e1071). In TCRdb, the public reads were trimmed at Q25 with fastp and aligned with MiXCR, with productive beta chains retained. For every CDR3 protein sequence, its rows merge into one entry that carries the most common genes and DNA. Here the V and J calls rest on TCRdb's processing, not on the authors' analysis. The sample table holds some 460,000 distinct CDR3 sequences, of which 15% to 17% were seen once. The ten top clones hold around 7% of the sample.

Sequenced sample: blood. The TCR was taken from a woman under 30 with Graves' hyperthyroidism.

The sequence in DNA is TGTGCCAGCAACCCAGGAACAGGTGGCTACACCTTC. Its protein product is CASNPGTGGYTF. The chain is made from TRBV6-1 and TRBJ1-2; perhaps TRBD1 is the D gene, with 5 bases matching. The CDR3 spans 12 residues, from the cysteine through the phenylalanine. Solely the CDR3 DNA is kept, with 36 bases framed from the first base. The trim is 7 bases for V and 7 bases for J, with a gap of 13 bases between the germline ends. CDR1 and CDR2, per the germline V gene, are MNHNS and SASEGT.